This TCR beta chain comes out of a study of T cell repertoires in cytomegalovirus infection. For the study at large: Public TCR beta signatures were indicative of both CMV infection and a matching HLA type.

Study results and caveats: Cumulated frequencies of public TCR beta families served to identify carriers of CMV plus the relevant HLA. The study found HLA-C-restricted CMV-specific TCR beta clonotypes dominating the ex vivo response.

This clonotype was recorded at least ten times. What it binds is unknown. TCRdb reprocessed the reads via MiXCR and lists one record per CDR3 protein. The sample lists 200,000 to 300,000 distinct CDR3 sequences; approximately 15% were seen once. V lost 6 bases to trimming and J lost 1 base, with 9 bases between them. The CDR3 is 13 residues long. Sample: PBMCs. The clonotype comes from a human donor in good health (CMV status not recorded). Some clones in this sample may be carry-over from other donors' samples. The chain employs TRBV12-3 or TRBV12-4 and TRBJ1-1, with D maybe TRBD1 (5 bases). Written as DNA, the CDR3 is TGTGCCAGCAGCTCACAGGCGAACACTGAAGCTTTCTTT. Translation: CASSSQANTEAFF.